Listed below are T cell receptor beta chains from one sample, sequenced in a study of control samples from healthy donors and cancer patients. Libraries were prepared by immunoSEQ multiplex PCR; TCRdb keeps only in-frame clonotypes and omits some of them. The repertoire includes more than 120,000 clones, about 91% of them detected once, and roughly 3.2% sits in the top ten. Source material: blood. The source is a young man in good health. CDR3s include the opening cysteine and the closing phenylalanine or tryptophan. A D gene is named only where the DNA matches it firmly. For some rows the clone size is stated as once, few or many, or as a class when expanded; others skip it.

clone size | J gene | D gene | V gene | CDR3 protein | CDR3 DNA
. | TRBJ1-4 | . | TRBV18 | CASSPQGRSEKLFF | TGTGCCAGCTCACCACAAGGACGGTCTGAAAAACTGTTTTTT
once | TRBJ2-3 | . | TRBV29-1 | CSVDRGTLSASTDTQYF | TGCAGCGTTGACCGGGGGACCCTTTCAGCTAGCACAGATACGCAGTATTTT
. | TRBJ2-1 | TRBD2 | TRBV27 | CASSDTSGGAFEQFF | TGTGCCAGCAGTGACACTAGCGGGGGGGCATTTGAGCAGTTCTTC
once | TRBJ1-1 | . | TRBV5-6 | CASSLWANVGTEAFF | TGTGCCAGCAGCTTGTGGGCAAATGTTGGCACTGAAGCTTTCTTT
. | TRBJ1-1 | TRBD1 | TRBV28 | CASSPRTGATEAFF | TGTGCCAGCAGTCCTAGGACAGGGGCCACTGAAGCTTTCTTT
. | TRBJ2-7 | . | TRBV19 | CASSGLGTDTLVYEQYF | TGTGCCAGTAGTGGACTCGGGACGGATACTCTGGTCTACGAGCAGTACTTC
. | TRBJ1-2 | . | TRBV11-2 | CASSWPREGGSANYGYTF | TGTGCCAGCAGCTGGCCGCGGGAAGGGGGATCGGCTAACTATGGCTACACCTTC
. | TRBJ1-1 | . | TRBV7-8 | CASSLGRGNTEAFF | TGTGCCAGCAGCTTGGGCAGGGGGAACACTGAAGCTTTCTTT
. | TRBJ1-4 | TRBD1 | TRBV7-9 | CASSSGGQNEKLFF | TGTGCCAGCAGCTCAGGGGGCCAAAATGAAAAACTGTTTTTT
. | TRBJ1-5 | . | TRBV28 | CASSPRGYSNQPQHF | TGTGCCAGCAGCCCGAGGGGATATAGCAATCAGCCCCAGCATTTT
. | TRBJ1-5 | . | TRBV7-8 | CASSPDSSNQPQHF | TGTGCCAGCAGCCCAGACAGTTCCAATCAGCCCCAGCATTTT
once | TRBJ1-5 | . | TRBV30 | CAWSVGSGQPQHF | TGTGCCTGGAGTGTGGGGTCGGGTCAGCCCCAGCATTTT
. | TRBJ1-1 | . | TRBV27 | CASSFARFTEAFF | TGTGCCAGCAGTTTTGCCAGGTTTACCGAAGCTTTCTTT
. | TRBJ2-3 | . | TRBV2 | CASSGPEMFSGSTDTQYF | TGTGCCAGCAGTGGGCCAGAAATGTTTAGCGGAAGCACAGATACGCAGTATTTT
. | TRBJ2-7 | TRBD2 | TRBV2 | CASIAGAYEQYF | TGTGCCAGCATCGCGGGAGCGTACGAGCAGTACTTC
once | TRBJ1-3 | . | TRBV27 | CASIHSVGNTIYF | TGTGCCAGCATCCATTCAGTGGGAAACACCATATATTTT
. | TRBJ1-4 | TRBD1 | TRBV18 | CASSRGQGGEKLFF | TGTGCCAGCTCGCGTGGACAGGGGGGAGAAAAACTGTTTTTT
. | TRBJ1-2 | TRBD1 | TRBV29-1 | CSGGTDYGYTF | TGCAGCGGAGGGACAGACTATGGCTACACCTTC
. | TRBJ1-1 | . | TRBV9 | CASSVGAGFEAFF | TGTGCCAGCAGCGTAGGGGCAGGGTTTGAAGCTTTCTTT
. | TRBJ1-1 | . | TRBV12-3/TRBV12-4 | CASSLSRTEAFF | TGTGCCAGCAGTTTAAGTCGGACTGAAGCTTTCTTT
. | TRBJ2-7 | . | TRBV7-2 | CASSLKLASYEQYF | TGTGCCAGCAGCTTAAAACTGGCTTCCTACGAGCAGTACTTC
. | TRBJ2-2 | . | TRBV5-5 | CASSLGGDTGELFF | TGTGCCAGCAGCTTGGGGGGGGACACCGGGGAGCTGTTTTTT
. | TRBJ1-6 | TRBD1 | TRBV27 | CASSLHRGFNSPLHF | TGTGCCAGCAGTTTGCACAGGGGTTTTAATTCACCCCTCCACTTT
. | TRBJ1-5 | . | TRBV18 | CASSSKMAGGDSNQPQHF | TGTGCCAGCTCGAGTAAGATGGCAGGAGGGGATAGCAATCAGCCCCAGCATTTT
. | TRBJ1-1 | TRBD1 | TRBV28 | CATKEDRLNTEAFF | TGTGCCACCAAAGAGGACAGGCTGAACACTGAAGCTTTCTTT
. | TRBJ1-2 | . | TRBV9 | CASSAASLTGQGGYTF | TGTGCCAGCAGCGCCGCCTCATTAACAGGACAAGGCGGCTACACTTTC
. | TRBJ1-1 | . | TRBV29-1 | CSAETGMNTEAFF | TGCAGCGCAGAGACGGGGATGAACACTGAAGCTTTCTTT
once | TRBJ1-1 | . | TRBV7-3 | CASSPRRGGGTEAFF | TGTGCCAGCAGCCCTCGACGGGGGGGTGGCACTGAAGCTTTCTTT
few | TRBJ2-3 | TRBD1 | TRBV2 | CASSEGGQGVGDTQYF | TGTGCCAGCAGTGAAGGGGGACAGGGGGTAGGAGATACGCAGTATTTT
. | TRBJ2-1 | . | TRBV7-9 | CASRIAIQGSDNEQFF | TGTGCCAGCAGGATAGCGATCCAGGGCTCGGACAATGAGCAGTTCTTC
. | TRBJ2-7 | . | TRBV18 | CATADSASYEQYF | TGTGCCACCGCCGACTCGGCCTCCTACGAGCAGTACTTC
. | TRBJ2-2 | TRBD1 | TRBV7-9 | CASSHKGTGEYGELFF | TGTGCCAGCAGCCATAAAGGGACAGGGGAATACGGGGAGCTGTTTTTT
once | TRBJ2-3 | . | TRBV25-1 | CASSEYTGIDTQYF | TGTGCCAGCAGTGAATATACGGGCATAGATACGCAGTATTTT
once | TRBJ2-3 | TRBD2 | TRBV2 | CASSEGRGGTDTQYF | TGTGCCAGCAGTGAAGGGCGGGGGGGCACAGATACGCAGTATTTT
. | TRBJ1-3 | . | TRBV7-8 | CASSRDTLLYQPHINTIYF | TGTGCCAGCAGCAGGGACACTCTCCTCTACCAACCCCACATAAACACCATATATTTT